This T cell receptor beta chain was captured in a study of blood T cell repertoires in COVID-19 (TCRdb year 2020). In terms of the full investigation: Samples from collaborators originated in the United States, Italy and Spain and spanned both the acute and convalescent phases of COVID-19. The prospective study material was composed of cDNA or gDNA derived from T cells, B-cell-depleted T cells, or PBMCs. Deeply sampled blood TCRbeta repertoires from subjects exposed to, actively infected with, or recovered from COVID-19 were included in the dataset. The repertoires were released in a freely available public database intended as a resource for research on the immune response to SARS-CoV-2. Samples were obtained from the ongoing ImmuneRACE study (first 160 participants) and from 1,254 subjects provided by 6 global collaborators. A de-identified subject ID, COVID-19 status, age in years and sex were almost always included in the sample metadata. Where HLA class I and class II types were available, the types were taken from metadata supplied by the sample provider, not from assay-based typing. What the work shows at the level of the full study, not this receptor alone: Clinical and demographic metadata were provided uncurated, with the amount varying by source and participant.

One collaborating source in Seattle enrolled patients during active infection and followed them longitudinally through the course of disease. Collaborating institutions collected whole blood in K2EDTA tubes following their own protocols. For TCRbeta analysis, collaborators shipped samples as frozen whole blood, isolated PBMCs, or DNA extracted from either of those sample types. The immunoSEQ Assay, a bias-controlled multiplex PCR, was used to amplify TCRbeta CDR3 regions from genomic DNA. The study's own analysis went as follows. The number of nucleated cells in each sample was estimated from the amplification of reference gene primers within the assay. Sequence reads were collapsed and filtered to measure the absolute abundance of every unique TCRbeta CDR3 rearrangement. For each sample, productive Simpson clonality was calculated as the square root of Simpson's diversity index across productive rearrangements. Here the immuneACCESS table is served through TCRdb, limited to in-frame sequences with V and J called. Missing clones are a known gap in these copies; in checked studies unresolved V genes cover under half, and the rest lacks a known reason. V and J calls and clone size are as listed in that table; D and trimming were resolved from the DNA. In all, the sample holds 500,000 to 600,000 clones, and about 89% of those were seen once. Together, the top ten hold roughly 8.3% of the sample.

Concerning this clone itself: Its target antigen remains unknown. Qualities for individual bases were not recorded, and no much larger clone is one base off.

Specimen: peripheral blood. The TCR originated in a woman aged 50 to 60 with COVID-19, enrolled during active disease.

The sequenced DNA is TGTGCCAGCAGTTCCGGGACAGGGGTGACCGGGGAGCTGTTTTTT. This is translated as CASSSGTGVTGELFF. The chain uses TRBV6-5 and TRBJ2-2; a stretch of 10 junction bases matches TRBD1. The CDR3 runs 15 amino acids, cysteine and phenylalanine included. CDR3 DNA only is kept here, 45 bases in frame from base 1. Trimming leaves V shorter by 4 bases and J shorter by 5 bases, with the junction holding 4 bases beyond the gene matches. CDR1 and CDR2 are read off the germline V gene as MNHEY and SVGAGI.